A single sample gave rise to the 30 T cell receptor beta chains below, sequenced in a study of blood T cell repertoires in COVID-19. This table comes from immunoSEQ multiplex PCR, and its TCRdb copy is limited to in-frame clones, with some not included. Here the sample spans roughly 150,000 clones, 80% to 90% being singletons. Sequencing input: peripheral blood. The origin of the receptors is a woman in her 40s with acute or convalescent COVID-19.

The rearrangement uses TRBV4-2 and TRBJ2-7; D possibly corresponds to TRBD2 (6 bases). The CDR3 runs 17 residues. CDR1 is LGHNA and CDR2 is YNFKEQ in the germline V gene. The V and J ends lost 4 bases and 0 bases respectively, with 19 bases between them. The DNA for the CDR3 is TGTGCCAGCAGCCCAAGCGGGTCGGGGCCAAGCTCCTACGAGCAGTACTTC. Translating gives CASSPSGSGPSSYEQYF.

This sequence joins TRBV5-1 and TRBJ2-2, with TRBD1 as a possible D gene (6 bases). CDR1 and CDR2 (germline): SGHRS, YFSETQ. Trimming took 0 bases from V and 7 from J, leaving 10 bases between them. The CDR3 extends over 14 amino acids. The CDR3 is CASSLDREGGELFF. DNA for the CDR3: TGCGCCAGCAGCTTGGACAGGGAAGGCGGGGAGCTGTTTTTT.

The V gene is TRBV5-5, the J gene TRBJ2-3; 7 positions match TRBD1. V was pared by 3 bases and J by 1 base, with 8 bases of the junction left unmatched. The CDR3 contains 16 residues. Germline V gene lookup returns CDR1 SGHKS and CDR2 YYEKEE (reference sequence). The CDR3 here is CASSSGTGTGTDTQYF. The CDR3 DNA is TGTGCCAGCAGCTCGGGGACCGGGACAGGCACAGATACGCAGTATTTT.

The gene calls are TRBV9 and TRBJ1-4, with TRBD1 identical over 7 bases. The junction had 6 bases not matched to a gene; V was cut back by 3 bases and J by 4 bases. The germline V gene has CDR1 SGDLS and CDR2 YYNGEE. The CDR3 contains 15 residues. The CDR3: CASSAQGQNNEKLFF. The CDR3 DNA follows: TGTGCCAGCAGCGCACAGGGACAGAATAATGAAAAACTGTTTTTT.

This sequence joins TRBV5-4 and TRBJ1-2, with TRBD1 identical over 9 bases. CDR1 is SGHNT, CDR2 YYREEE, per germline (reference sequence). The CDR3 is 15 amino acids. After removal of 2 bases from V and 0 bases from J, the junction contained 2 bases not matched to a gene. CDR3 DNA sequence: TGTGCCAGCAGCTTCGGGACAGGGACTAACTATGGCTACACCTTC. Translating gives CASSFGTGTNYGYTF.

The genes are TRBV2 and TRBJ2-7; TRBD2 matches at 7 bases. Germline CDR1 is SNHLY and CDR2 is FYNNEI. The CDR3 length is 14 residues. V was clipped by 2 bases and J by 4 bases; unmatched bases: 5. The CDR3, as DNA: TGTGCCAGCAGTGAATATGGGGGGGGGTACGAGCAGTACTTC. This encodes CASSEYGGGYEQYF. Filled out from reference TRBV2 and TRBJ2-7, the complete variable domain reads EPEVTQTPSHQVTQMGQEVILRCVPISNHLYFYWYRQILGQKVEFLVSFYNNEISEKSEIFDDQFSVERPDGSNFTLKIRSTKLEDSAMYFCASSEYGGGYEQYFGPGTRLTVT.

The sample holds a few counts of this clone. The chain links TRBV11-3 to TRBJ2-7; D may be TRBD1 (6 bases). Per germline, CDR1 SGHNT and CDR2 YENEEA. V was pared by 5 bases and J by 4 bases, with 15 bases between. The CDR3 has 14 amino acids. CDR3 nucleotide sequence: TGTGCCAGCAGCCGAAAGGATCAGGGGTACGAGCAGTACTTC. This translates into CASSRKDQGYEQYF.

The gene calls are TRBV7-2 and TRBJ2-7; no reliable D call. Germline-derived CDR1 and CDR2 are SGHTA and FQGNSA. The CDR3 contains 13 residues. Trimming removed 2 bases from V and 3 bases from J, with 8 bases in between. The CDR3 sequence is CASSLTRGYEQYF. The CDR3 coding sequence is TGTGCCAGCAGCTTAACCAGAGGCTACGAGCAGTACTTC.

The chain couples TRBV3-1 (or the pseudogene TRBV3-2) to TRBJ2-7; D possibly corresponds to TRBD1 (6 bases). Looked up from germline, CDR1 is LGHDT and CDR2 is YNNKEL (reference sequence). V lost 2 bases, J lost 0 bases, and 26 bases lay in between. There are 20 residues in the CDR3. The CDR3 DNA follows: TGTGCCAGCAGCCAAAATCTGCAGGGGCCGGGCCCCGTAGTCTCCTACGAGCAGTACTTC. Encoded protein: CASSQNLQGPGPVVSYEQYF.

This chain joins TRBV10-3 and TRBJ2-2; TRBD1 matches 8 bases. The CDR3 contains 15 residues. Germline CDR1 and CDR2: ENHRY and SYGVKD. Trimming removed 5 bases from V and 5 bases from J; junction bases left unmatched: 7. CDR3 loop: CAISQGAVGTGELFF. DNA for the CDR3: TGTGCCATCAGTCAGGGGGCCGTTGGGACCGGGGAGCTGTTTTTT.

The chain joins TRBV7-9 to TRBJ2-1; tentatively, D is TRBD2 (6 bases). There are 14 residues in the CDR3. The germline V gene encodes CDR1 SEHNR and CDR2 FQNEAQ (reference sequence). V lost 2 bases and J 6 bases, leaving 11 bases between the germline ends. The CDR3 sequence is CASSLPGLPNEQFF. CDR3 coding DNA: TGTGCCAGCAGCTTACCGGGACTTCCCAATGAGCAGTTCTTC.

The V and J genes are TRBV4-2 and TRBJ2-2, with D perhaps matching TRBD2 (6 bases). The CDR3 extends over 16 amino acids. The V end lost 2 bases, the J end lost 2 bases, and 12 bases lay between the germline ends. From germline, CDR1 is LGHNA and CDR2 YNFKEQ. The CDR3 DNA reads as TGTGCCAGCAGCCAATTGGGCGGGGAAAACACCGGGGAGCTGTTTTTT. Protein sequence: CASSQLGGENTGELFF.

The chain joins TRBV10-1 to TRBJ2-1; 11 nucleotides align to TRBD2. The CDR3 is 18 amino acids. Per germline, CDR1 WNHNN and CDR2 SYGVQD (reference sequence). Germline trimming cut 6 bases from V and 4 bases from J; bases unmatched to any gene: 14. CDR3 in DNA: TGCGCCAGCAGAAGTAGAACTAGCGGGAGCACAAAGTACAATGAGCAGTTCTTC. Protein: CASRSRTSGSTKYNEQFF.

V usage is TRBV5-6 and J usage is TRBJ1-1; D is ambiguous. The CDR3 is 13 amino acids. The germline V gene encodes CDR1 SGHDT and CDR2 YYEEEE. Between the trimmed V and J ends, which lost 4 bases and 2 bases, there was a span of 9 bases. CDR3 region: CASSPNVNTEAFF. The DNA for the CDR3 is TGTGCCAGCAGCCCTAATGTTAACACTGAAGCTTTCTTT.

V usage is TRBV5-1 and J usage is TRBJ2-1, with no clear D. The CDR3 consists of 16 residues. Trimming pared 0 bases from V and 2 bases from J, leaving 12 bases between. CDR1 and CDR2 from the germline V gene are SGHRS and YFSETQ. This chain's CDR3 is CASSLVPQKTYNEQFF. The DNA of the CDR3 is TGCGCCAGCAGCTTGGTGCCGCAGAAAACCTACAATGAGCAGTTCTTC.

This chain links TRBV3-1 (or the pseudogene TRBV3-2) with TRBJ1-1; 7 bases map to TRBD1. Germline V CDR1 and CDR2: LGHDT, YNNKEL (reference sequence). J lost 0 bases, V lost 8 bases, and 6 bases had no gene match. The CDR3 is made up of 14 amino acids. CDR3 sequence reads: CASRTGTVNTEAFF. The CDR3, as DNA: TGTGCCAGCCGAACCGGGACAGTGAACACTGAAGCTTTCTTT.

The chain employs TRBV29-1 and TRBJ2-1, with D unresolved. The CDR3 loop spans 15 amino acids. Germline CDR1 SQVTM, CDR2 ANQGSEA. V was cut by 1 base and J by 0 bases, with 10 bases left in between. The CDR3 protein is CSVEGVLGSYNEQFF. In DNA form, the CDR3 reads TGCAGCGTTGAAGGGGTTCTAGGCTCCTACAATGAGCAGTTCTTC.

J is TRBJ2-1 and V is TRBV7-2, with 9 positions matching TRBD2. The CDR3 is 12 residues long. Germline CDR1 reads SGHTA; CDR2 reads FQGNSA. With 2 bases clipped from V and 12 bases from J, the junction kept 2 bases outside the gene matches. The CDR3, as DNA: TGTGCCAGCAGCTTATCGCGGGGGGGGCAGTTCTTC. Encoded protein: CASSLSRGGQFF.

This clone has a single count. The V and J genes are TRBV20-1 and TRBJ2-5; 11 bases agree with TRBD2. Losses at the gene ends were 3 bases for V and 7 bases for J; bases not matched to a gene: 13. CDR1 DFQATT and CDR2 SNEGSKA come from the germline V gene (reference sequence). This CDR3 region has 16 residues. The CDR3 spells CSASKMVAGGLGTQYF. CDR3 in DNA: TGCAGTGCTAGTAAGATGGTAGCGGGAGGGCTCGGGACCCAGTACTTC.

This clone was seen a few times. The chain's CDR3 is CASSTGHRIGELFF. The CDR3 coding sequence is TGTGCCAGCAGCACGGGACATCGAATCGGGGAGCTGTTTTTT. The chain combines TRBV5-8 with TRBJ2-2, with D perhaps TRBD1 (6 bases). From germline, CDR1 is SGHTS and CDR2 YDEGEE. The CDR3 runs 14 residues. V was cut by 4 bases and J by 7 bases, with 14 bases left in between.

J is TRBJ1-1 and V is TRBV24-1; no clear D. The CDR3 covers 13 residues. The V gene lost 4 bases and the J gene lost 1 base, with 6 bases spanning the gap. Germline V gene sequence: CDR1 KGHDR, CDR2 SFDVKD. The CDR3 DNA reads as TGTGCCACCAGTGACAGGTCGAACACTGAAGCTTTCTTT. Amino acids: CATSDRSNTEAFF.

The chain combines TRBV6-2 or TRBV6-3 with TRBJ2-7; weak D call: TRBD1 (6 bases). This CDR3 has 14 residues. Germline V gene data show CDR1 as MNHEY and CDR2 as SVGEGT. V was trimmed by 2 bases and J by 2 bases, leaving 10 bases between them. The CDR3 loop reads CASSYGGRAYEQYF. The DNA for the CDR3 is TGTGCCAGCAGTTACGGGGGCAGGGCCTACGAGCAGTACTTC.

Written as DNA, the CDR3 is TGTGCCATCAGTGAGATCCAGGGGGCTGTGCCCGGCCGGCACTATGGCTACACCTTC. Translated: CAISEIQGAVPGRHYGYTF. J is TRBJ1-2 and V is TRBV10-3, with 8 bases lining up with TRBD1. The V gene's germline CDR1 is ENHRY and CDR2 SYGVKD. The CDR3 spans 19 residues. Trimming at V came to 2 bases and at J to 3 bases, leaving 17 bases not matched to a gene.

This chain joins TRBV27 and TRBJ2-1, with TRBD1 identical over 7 bases. The ends lost 4 bases at V and 3 bases at J; junction bases unmatched: 6. Germline CDR1 reads MNHEY; CDR2 reads SMNVEV (reference sequence). The CDR3 loop spans 15 amino acids. DNA of the CDR3: TGTGCCAGCAGTTCTACGACAGGGAGCTACAATGAGCAGTTCTTC. This codes for CASSSTTGSYNEQFF.

In nucleotides, the CDR3 is TGTGCCAGCAGCTTGGCCCAATTCCGGGGGGCAGGAGATACGCAGTATTTT. Translation: CASSLAQFRGAGDTQYF. The chain carries TRBV5-5 and TRBJ2-3; D may be TRBD2 (7 bases). The germline gives CDR1 SGHKS, CDR2 YYEKEE (reference sequence). The CDR3 loop spans 17 amino acids. Between the trimmed V and J ends, which lost 0 bases and 5 bases, there was a span of 19 bases.

This rearrangement joins TRBV6-2 or TRBV6-3 to TRBJ2-1; D remains ambiguous. Between the trimmed V and J ends, which lost 4 bases and 8 bases, there was a span of 21 bases. In germline, CDR1 is MNHEY, CDR2 SVGEGT. The CDR3 runs 16 residues. The DNA of the CDR3 is TGTGCCAGCAGTTCAATTACCATTAGAGGATCGGATGAGCAGTTCTTC. It encodes CASSSITIRGSDEQFF.

The chain combines TRBV6-5 with TRBJ2-1; 11 nucleotides agree with TRBD2. Trimming removed 4 bases from V and 7 bases from J; junction bases left unmatched: 9. Germline loops: CDR1 MNHEY, CDR2 SVGAGI. The CDR3 is 16 residues long. CDR3 sequence reads: CASSFVAGGKSNEQFF. The CDR3 DNA reads TGTGCCAGCAGTTTTGTAGCGGGGGGGAAATCAAATGAGCAGTTCTTC.

The chain joins TRBV27 to TRBJ1-1; D might be TRBD1 (6 bases). The V gene's germline CDR1 is MNHEY and CDR2 SMNVEV (reference sequence). The CDR3 runs 16 residues. With 8 bases removed from V and 4 bases from J, the gap between germline ends came to 23 bases. The CDR3 region has the DNA TGTGCCAGCGGCCGGAGTCGGGGGGGGCCAATCACTGAAGCTTTCTTT. Translation gives CASGRSRGGPITEAFF.

This chain links TRBV5-1 with TRBJ1-4; tentatively, D is TRBD1 (6 bases). Per the germline V gene, CDR1 is SGHRS and CDR2 is YFSETQ. This CDR3 is built from 19 residues. V dropped 2 bases and J dropped 2 bases, with 22 bases sitting between them. The CDR3 DNA reads TGCGCCAGCAGCTTCGGCCGGGGAGGGGGTTGGACGACTAATGAAAAACTGTTTTTT. It yields the protein CASSFGRGGGWTTNEKLFF.

The V call is TRBV6-5, the J call TRBJ2-7, with TRBD1 matching over 12 bases. The CDR3 spans 15 residues. CDR1 MNHEY and CDR2 SVGAGI come from the germline V gene. Trimming took 6 bases from V and 5 from J; bases not matched to a gene: 8. CDR3 residues: CASRPPGQGADEQYF. CDR3 nucleotides: TGTGCCAGCAGACCCCCGGGACAGGGGGCCGACGAGCAGTACTTC.